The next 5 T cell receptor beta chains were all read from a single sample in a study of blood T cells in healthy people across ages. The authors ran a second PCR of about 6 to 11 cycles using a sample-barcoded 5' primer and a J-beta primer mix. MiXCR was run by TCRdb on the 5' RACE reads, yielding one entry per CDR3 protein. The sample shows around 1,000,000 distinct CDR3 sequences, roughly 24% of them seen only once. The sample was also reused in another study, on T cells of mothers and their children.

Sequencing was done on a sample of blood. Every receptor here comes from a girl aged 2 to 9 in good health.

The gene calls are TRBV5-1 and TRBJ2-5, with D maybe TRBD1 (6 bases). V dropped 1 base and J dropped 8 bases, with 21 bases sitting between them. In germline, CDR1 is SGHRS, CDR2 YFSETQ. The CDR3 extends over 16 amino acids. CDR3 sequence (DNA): TGCGCCAGCAGCTTGACAGGGAACTTGGGAGTGGAAACCCAGTACTTC. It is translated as CASSLTGNLGVETQYF.

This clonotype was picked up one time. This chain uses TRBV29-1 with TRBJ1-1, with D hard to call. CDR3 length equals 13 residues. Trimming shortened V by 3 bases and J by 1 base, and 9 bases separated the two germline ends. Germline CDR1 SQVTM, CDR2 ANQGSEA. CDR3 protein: CSVEDGTNTEAFF. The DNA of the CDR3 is TGCAGCGTTGAGGATGGAACGAACACTGAAGCTTTCTTT.

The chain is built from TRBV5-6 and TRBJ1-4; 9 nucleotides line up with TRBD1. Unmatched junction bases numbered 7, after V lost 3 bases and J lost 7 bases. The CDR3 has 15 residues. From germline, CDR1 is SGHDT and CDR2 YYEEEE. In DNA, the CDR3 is TGTGCCAGCAGCTCGGACAGGGGTTTTGTTGAAAAACTGTTTTTT. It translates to CASSSDRGFVEKLFF.

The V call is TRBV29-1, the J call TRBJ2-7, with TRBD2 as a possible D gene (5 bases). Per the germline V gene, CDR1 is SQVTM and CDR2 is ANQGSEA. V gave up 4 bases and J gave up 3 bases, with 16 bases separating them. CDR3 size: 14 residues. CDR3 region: CSVVRGLQDYEQYF. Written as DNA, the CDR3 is TGCAGCGTTGTTCGAGGACTTCAGGACTACGAGCAGTACTTC.

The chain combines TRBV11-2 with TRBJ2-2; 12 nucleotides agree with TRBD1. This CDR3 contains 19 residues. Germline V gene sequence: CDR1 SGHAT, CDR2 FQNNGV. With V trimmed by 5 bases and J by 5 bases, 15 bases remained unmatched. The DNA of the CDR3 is TGTGCCAGCAGCCCAGAGGGACAGGGGGCGCTTCCAGGAACCGGGGAGCTGTTTTTT. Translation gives CASSPEGQGALPGTGELFF.